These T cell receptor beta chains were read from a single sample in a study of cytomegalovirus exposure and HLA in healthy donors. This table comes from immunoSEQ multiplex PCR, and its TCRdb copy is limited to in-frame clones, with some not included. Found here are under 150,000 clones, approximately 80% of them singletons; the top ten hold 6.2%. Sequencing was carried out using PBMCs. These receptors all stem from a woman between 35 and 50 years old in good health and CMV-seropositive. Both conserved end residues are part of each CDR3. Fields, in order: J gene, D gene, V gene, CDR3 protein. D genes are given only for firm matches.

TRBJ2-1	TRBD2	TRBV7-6	CASSFGTIKTSYNEQFF
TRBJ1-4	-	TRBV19	CASSPGQPEKLFF
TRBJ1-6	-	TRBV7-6	CASSVYRDSPLHF
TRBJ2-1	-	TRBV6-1	CASSDEGRIAVEQFF
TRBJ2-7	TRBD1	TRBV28	CASTRDRGLSYEQYF
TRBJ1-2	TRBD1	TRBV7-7	CASSPITGQGYGYTF
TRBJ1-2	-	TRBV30	CAWSVQGGTYGYTF
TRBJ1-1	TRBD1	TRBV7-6	CASSFDRVELQNTEAFF
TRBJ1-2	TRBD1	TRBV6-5	CASSAPGQGAIGYTF
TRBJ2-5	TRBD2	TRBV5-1	CASSFGLAGETQYF
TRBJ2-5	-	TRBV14	CASSPLSPSPSETQYF
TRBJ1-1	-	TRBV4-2	CASSPRAGNTEAFF
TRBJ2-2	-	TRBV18	CASSPPAHSTGELFF
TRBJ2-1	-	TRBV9	CASSVEGDHYNEQFF
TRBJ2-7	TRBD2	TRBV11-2	CASSPGLAAQQYF
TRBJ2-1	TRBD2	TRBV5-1	CASSLGPGGPDEQFF
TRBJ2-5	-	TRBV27	CASSSGGERRETQYF
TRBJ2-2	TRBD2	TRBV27	CASSTHASGRATGELFF
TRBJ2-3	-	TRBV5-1	CASSVTGDTQYF
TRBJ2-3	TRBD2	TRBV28	CASSVTSGTDTQYF
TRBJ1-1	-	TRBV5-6	CASSLGPRGNTEAFF
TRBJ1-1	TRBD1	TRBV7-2	CASSQSGTGLEAFF
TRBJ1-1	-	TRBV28	CASSFPGANTEAFF
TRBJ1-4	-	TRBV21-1	CASSARTAAGEKLFF
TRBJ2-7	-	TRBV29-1	CSVEAGGAEQYF
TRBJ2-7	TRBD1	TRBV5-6	CASGPSGTGGSEQYF
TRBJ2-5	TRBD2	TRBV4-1	CASSQGERVAGVGETQYF
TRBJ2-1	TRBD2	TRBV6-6	CASRGAGRGNEQFF
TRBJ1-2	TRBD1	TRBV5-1	CASSSVPGQGLNYGYTF
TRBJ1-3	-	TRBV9	CASSVGHSGNTIYF
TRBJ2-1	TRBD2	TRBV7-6	CASSLNGRVVLYNEQFF
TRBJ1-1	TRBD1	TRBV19	CASSWTGTEAFF
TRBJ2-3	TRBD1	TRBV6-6	CASRPTGWRGMAQYF
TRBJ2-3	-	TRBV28	CATSGEGTDTQYF
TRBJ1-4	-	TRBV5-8	CASSLTRWEKLFF
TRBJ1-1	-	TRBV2	CASSEVGSEGAFF
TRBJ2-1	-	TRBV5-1	CASSSGQRANEQFF
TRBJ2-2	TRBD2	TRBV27	CASSLLPPGLAANTGELFF
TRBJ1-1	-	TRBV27	CASSYYMNTEAFF
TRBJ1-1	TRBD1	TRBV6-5	CASSYSLGQGGAFF
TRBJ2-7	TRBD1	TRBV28	CASSLGGQGAYYEQYF